This T cell receptor (beta chain) stems from a study of blood T cell repertoires in COVID-19 (dated by TCRdb to about 2020). With regard to the full study: Samples covering the acute and convalescent phases of COVID-19 were provided by collaborators in the United States, Italy and Spain. Nearly every sample came with metadata listing a de-identified subject ID, COVID-19 status, age in years and sex. The samples were drawn from the first 160 participants of the ongoing ImmuneRACE study and from over a thousand subjects provided by 6 global collaborators. Deeply sampled blood TCRbeta repertoires from subjects exposed to, actively infected with, or recovered from COVID-19 were included in the dataset. The material from the prospective study consisted of cDNA or gDNA derived from T cells, B-cell-depleted T cells, or PBMCs. The repertoires were released in a freely available public database meant as a resource for research on the immune response to SARS-CoV-2. Where available, HLA class I and class II types were obtained from metadata supplied by the sample provider rather than from assay-based typing. The study at large found these results: Clinical and demographic metadata were provided uncurated, with the amount varying by source and participant.

Ends trimmed: V by 1 base, J by 5 bases; bases unmatched to a gene: 16. The germline V gene provides CDR1 LGHNT and CDR2 FRNRAP. From cysteine to phenylalanine, the CDR3 is 18 amino acids long. The retained sequence is limited to the CDR3, 54 bases, with the frame set at the first base. Another Seattle source contributed samples from volunteer blood donors who had recovered from COVID-19. The collaborating institutions used their own protocols to collect whole blood in K2EDTA tubes. For TCRbeta analysis, collaborator samples were shipped as frozen whole blood, as isolated PBMCs, or as DNA extracted from either sample type. The immunoSEQ Assay, a bias-controlled multiplex PCR, was used to amplify TCRbeta CDR3 regions from genomic DNA. The study's processing was this. The number of nucleated cells in each sample was estimated from the amplification of reference gene primers within the assay. To quantify the absolute abundance of each unique TCRbeta CDR3 rearrangement, sequence reads were collapsed and filtered. For each sample, productive Simpson clonality was calculated as the square root of Simpson's diversity index over productive rearrangements. This is the immuneACCESS table as TCRdb keeps it, with only in-frame sequences that have V and J called. A part of the clones is gone; compared with another copy, unresolved V genes explain less than half, and the rest is unexplained. V and J calls plus clone size are reproduced from that table; the DNA served to infer D and trimming. The table for this sample lists 200,000 or so clones; 80% to 85% of them were counted only once. Approximately 5.1% of the sample is in the top ten clones.

Notes on this clone: Its antigen is still unknown. Base qualities are not recorded, but no much larger clone differs from it by a single base.

The sequencing input was peripheral blood. The rearrangement joined TRBV12-5 to TRBJ2-5; 7 middle bases align to TRBD2. This clonotype originated in a woman aged 55-69 years who had recovered from COVID-19. CDR3 protein: CASGLARGWQSSRETQYF. The bases are TGTGCTAGTGGTTTGGCGCGGGGGTGGCAGTCCAGTAGGGAGACCCAGTACTTC.